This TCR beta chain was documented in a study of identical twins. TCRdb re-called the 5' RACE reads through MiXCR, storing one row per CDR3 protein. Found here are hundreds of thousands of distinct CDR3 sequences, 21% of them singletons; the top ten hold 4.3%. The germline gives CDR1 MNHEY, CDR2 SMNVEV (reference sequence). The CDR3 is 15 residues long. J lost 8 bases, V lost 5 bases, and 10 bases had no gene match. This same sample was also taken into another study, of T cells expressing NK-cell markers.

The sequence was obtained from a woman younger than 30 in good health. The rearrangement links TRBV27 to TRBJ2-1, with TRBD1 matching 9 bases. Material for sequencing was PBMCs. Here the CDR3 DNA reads TGTGCCAGCAGTACCGGACAGGGGTTTCTCCATGAGCAGTTCTTC. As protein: CASSTGQGFLHEQFF.